The TCR beta chain described here comes from a study of tumor-infiltrating lymphocytes in primary liver carcinoma. Study-level information: Each of the growths was stage T1-T3 N0M0, extending roughly 4 to 10 cm across.

The germline V gene encodes CDR1 SNHLY and CDR2 FYNNEI. The CDR3 is 16 residues long. The J segment lost 7 bases and the V segment lost 5 bases, leaving 12 bases of the junction unmatched. Turning to this clonotype: Its specificity is not known.

Constant-region priming of approximately 0.55 ug total RNA yielded TCR beta cDNA. Generation of the TCR beta libraries relied on three nested multiplex PCR rounds using slightly modified ARM-PCR. TRBV1-TRBV30 forward and Cbeta reverse primers drove the first two roughly 10-cycle rounds. In TCRdb, the multiplex PCR reads were re-called with MiXCR into one record per CDR3 protein. The sample contains roughly 40,000 distinct CDR3 sequences, more than 70% of which appear only once. Co-extraction of RNA and DNA was performed on roughly 20-34 mg of unsorted bulk tissue. Study-wide findings and caveats: Tumors had a top-250-clone fraction that was significantly higher than blood (p = 0.039).

The gene calls are TRBV2 and TRBJ2-1; the match to TRBD2 covers 9 bases. The TCR was taken from a woman in her 30s with primary liver carcinoma and hepatitis B virus infection. Material for sequencing was tumor-adjacent normal liver tissue. The CDR3 DNA follows: TGTGCCAGCAGTTCTATAGCGGGAGTGGGTAGAAATGAGCAGTTCTTC. This sequence encodes CASSSIAGVGRNEQFF.